This entry describes one TCR beta chain. What it binds is unknown. Different DNA sequences within this sample yield the same CDR3. The naive CD8 fraction comprised CD45RO-negative cells positively selected for CCR7 and excluded terminally differentiated effector memory CD45RA+ cells. V was pared by 0 bases and J by 2 bases, with 4 bases between. The CDR3 runs to 14 residues. Germline-derived CDR1 and CDR2 are SGHNT and YENEEA. The data stem from a study of shared clonotypes between healthy human individuals. The repertoire was sequenced with immunoSEQ multiplex PCR; TCRdb's copy has only in-frame clones and lacks some. The sample holds some 2,000,000 clones; about 95% are singletons and the top ten take about 1.1%. Study-level findings and limits: Naive CD4 clonotypes were shared across a handful of donors at 4% to 5%.

This chain joins TRBV11-3 and TRBJ2-2, with unresolved D. The receptor comes from a man aged 18 to 35 in good health. Input material: naive CD8+ T cells sorted from blood. CDR3 sequence reads: CASSLDSNTGELFF. Written as DNA, the CDR3 is TGTGCCAGCAGCTTAGATAGCAACACCGGGGAGCTGTTTTTT. The complete variable domain, with remaining parts taken from reference TRBV11-3 and TRBJ2-2, reads EAGVVQSPRYKIIEKKQPVAFWCNPISGHNTLYWYLQNLGQGPELLIRYENEEAVDDSQLPKDRFSAERLKGVDSTLKIQPAELGDSAVYLCASSLDSNTGELFFGEGSRLTVL.